Sequencing of this T cell receptor (beta chain) was carried out in a study of T cells in Graves' hyperthyroidism and ophthalmopathy. TCR beta CDR3 regions were amplified from RNA. HTBI primers were used for first-round RT-PCR of the TCR CDR3. TCRdb reprocessed the multiplex PCR reads with MiXCR, giving one entry per CDR3 protein. The sample shows under 750,000 distinct CDR3 sequences, roughly 20% of them seen only once. Study-level findings and limits: Peripheral blood also featured most of the thyroid clonotypes expanded above 0.001. Separating ophthalmopathy from stable hyperthyroidism was achieved by a 13 V-J model.

This clonotype has just a few counts. Its cognate antigen is unknown. V lost 5 bases and J lost 7; bases outside the gene matches: 4. The CDR3 is 13 amino acids. Germline values: CDR1 KGHSH, CDR2 LQKENI. PBMCs were collected from an approximately 9.3 ml volume of fresh peripheral blood. Material for sequencing was blood. The sequence was collected from a woman aged 45-60 years with Graves' hyperthyroidism that later progressed to Graves' ophthalmopathy. V is TRBV18 and J is TRBJ2-1; the match to TRBD1 covers 8 bases. The CDR3 DNA reads as TGTGCCAGCTCAACAACAGGGGGTAATGAGCAGTTCTTC. Translating it yields CASSTTGGNEQFF. Variable domain in full (rest from reference TRBV18 and TRBJ2-1): NAGVMQNPRHLVRRRGQEARLRCSPMKGHSHVYWYRQLPEEGLKFMVYLQKENIIDESGMPKERFSAEFPKEGPSILRIQQVVRGDSAAYFCASSTTGGNEQFFGPGTRLTVL.